This entry lists 9 T cell receptor beta chains sequenced from one sample in a study of blood T cell repertoires in COVID-19. Produced via immunoSEQ multiplex PCR; TCRdb's table is partial and in-frame only. The table shows approximately 97,000 clones, with 70% to 90% occurring only once. The sequenced material came from peripheral blood. The receptors here all came from a man aged 45-65 years with active or convalescent COVID-19.

The chain's CDR3 is CASSPQGASGNTEAFF. In DNA, the CDR3 is TGTGCCAGCTCACCCCAGGGGGCGAGTGGGAACACTGAAGCTTTCTTT. This chain joins TRBV18 and TRBJ1-1; the match to TRBD1 covers 8 bases. Germline CDR1 reads KGHSH; CDR2 reads LQKENI. Trimming took 3 bases from V and 1 from J; bases not matched to a gene: 7. This CDR3 has 16 residues.

V usage is TRBV9 and J usage is TRBJ2-5; 10 bases fit TRBD2. CDR3 length equals 16 residues. CDR1 and CDR2 from the germline V gene are SGDLS and YYNGEE. The junction had 11 bases not matched to a gene; V was cut back by 4 bases and J by 5 bases. CDR3 sequence reads: CASSTLSGGAWETQYF. For the CDR3, the DNA is TGTGCCAGCAGCACACTGAGCGGGGGGGCCTGGGAGACCCAGTACTTC.

The chain employs TRBV7-8 and TRBJ1-3; 8 bases align to TRBD1. Germline CDR1 reads SGHVS; CDR2 reads FQNEAQ. V shed 5 bases, J shed 8 bases, and the junction held 11 bases outside the gene matches. The CDR3 spans 15 residues. The DNA of the CDR3 is TGTGCCAGCAGCAACGCCCCAGGGGGCGCGTACACCATATATTTT. This codes for CASSNAPGGAYTIYF.

The sample holds a few counts of this clone. The gene calls are TRBV12-3 or TRBV12-4 and TRBJ1-5; 8 bases are a match to TRBD1. The CDR3 has 13 amino acids. The trim removed 5 bases at V and 7 bases at J, leaving 4 bases unmatched. The CDR3 DNA is TGTGCCAGCAGTACAGGGGGTGGGCAGCCCCAGCATTTT. It specifies CASSTGGGQPQHF.

The DNA for the CDR3 is TGCGCCAGCAGCTTGGGGAGAACAGGGGTTTTTGAAAAACTGTTTTTT. Translated: CASSLGRTGVFEKLFF. The rearrangement links TRBV5-1 to TRBJ1-4; 7 nucleotides align to TRBD1. The V gene's germline CDR1 is SGHRS and CDR2 YFSETQ. J gave up 7 bases and V 0 bases, and 9 bases lay outside the gene matches. The CDR3 has 16 residues.

J is TRBJ2-2 and V is TRBV10-2; 7 bases agree with TRBD1. Trimming cost V 5 bases and J 0 bases; bases outside gene matches: 3. There are 15 residues in the CDR3. Germline CDR1 is WSHSY and CDR2 is SAAADI. The CDR3 region has the DNA TGCGCCAGCAGTACCGGGACAGCGAACACCGGGGAGCTGTTTTTT. Residues: CASSTGTANTGELFF.

The chain combines TRBV6-5 with TRBJ2-7; TRBD2 might be the D (6 bases). The V end was cut by 11 bases, the J end by 3 bases, with 17 bases between. The CDR3 is 13 amino acids. Germline CDR1 MNHEY, CDR2 SVGAGI. The CDR3 nucleotides are TGTGCCCAAGAGGAGGGTCCCCGCTACGAGCAGTACTTC. Amino acid sequence: CAQEEGPRYEQYF.

With respect to this clone: This sample includes further DNA sequences coding for the same CDR3. The gene calls are TRBV3-1 (or the pseudogene TRBV3-2) and TRBJ2-5; D uncertain. Trimming took off 1 base at V and 5 bases at J, with 5 bases between the two ends. CDR1 and CDR2 (germline): LGHDT, YNNKEL (reference sequence). The CDR3 has 12 residues. The CDR3, as DNA: TGTGCCAGCAGCCAAGTCAGGGAGACCCAGTACTTC. The encoded protein is CASSQVRETQYF.

This CDR3 reads CASSFLGTGAHEQYF. DNA of the CDR3: TGTGCCAGCAGCTTCCTCGGGACAGGGGCCCACGAGCAGTACTTC. This chain uses TRBV7-9 with TRBJ2-7; 10 bases fit TRBD1. V lost 3 bases to trimming and J lost 5 bases; unmatched junction nucleotides: 7. Germline CDR1 is SEHNR and CDR2 is FQNEAQ (reference sequence). The CDR3 has 15 amino acids.